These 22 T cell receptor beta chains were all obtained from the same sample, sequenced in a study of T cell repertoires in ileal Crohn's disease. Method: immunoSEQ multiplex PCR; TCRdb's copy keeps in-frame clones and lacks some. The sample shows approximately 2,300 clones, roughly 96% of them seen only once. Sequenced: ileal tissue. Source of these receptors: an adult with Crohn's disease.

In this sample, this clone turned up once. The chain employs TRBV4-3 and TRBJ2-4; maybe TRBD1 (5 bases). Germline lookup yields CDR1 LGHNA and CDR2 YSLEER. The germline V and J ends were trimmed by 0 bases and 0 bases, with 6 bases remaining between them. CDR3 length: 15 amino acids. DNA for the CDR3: TGCGCCAGCAGCCAAGAAACAGGAGCCAAAAACATTCAGTACTTC. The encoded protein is CASSQETGAKNIQYF.

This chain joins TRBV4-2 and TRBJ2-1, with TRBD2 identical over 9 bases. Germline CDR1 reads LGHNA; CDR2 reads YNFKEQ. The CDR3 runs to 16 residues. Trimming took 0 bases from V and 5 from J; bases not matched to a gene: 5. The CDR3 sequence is CASSQDGLAGHNEQFF. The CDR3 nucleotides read TGTGCCAGCAGCCAAGATGGGCTAGCGGGGCACAATGAGCAGTTCTTC.

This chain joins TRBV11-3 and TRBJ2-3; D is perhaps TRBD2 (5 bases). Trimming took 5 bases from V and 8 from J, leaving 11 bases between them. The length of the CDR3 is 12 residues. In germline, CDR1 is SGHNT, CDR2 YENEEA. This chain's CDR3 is CASSPPGGTQYF. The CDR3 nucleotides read TGTGCCAGCAGCCCGCCAGGAGGTACGCAGTATTTT. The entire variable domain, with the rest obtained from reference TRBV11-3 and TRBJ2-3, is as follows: EAGVVQSPRYKIIEKKQPVAFWCNPISGHNTLYWYLQNLGQGPELLIRYENEEAVDDSQLPKDRFSAERLKGVDSTLKIQPAELGDSAVYLCASSPPGGTQYFGPGTRLTVL.

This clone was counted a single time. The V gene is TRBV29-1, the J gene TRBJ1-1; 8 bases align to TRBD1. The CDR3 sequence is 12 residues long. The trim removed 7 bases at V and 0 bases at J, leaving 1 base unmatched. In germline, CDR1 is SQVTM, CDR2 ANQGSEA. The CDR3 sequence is CSGTGLNTEAFF. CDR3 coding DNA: TGCAGCGGGACAGGGCTGAACACTGAAGCTTTCTTT.

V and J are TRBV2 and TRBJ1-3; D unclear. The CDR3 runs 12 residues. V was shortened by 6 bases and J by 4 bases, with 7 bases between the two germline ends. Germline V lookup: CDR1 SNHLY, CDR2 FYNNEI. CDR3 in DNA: TGTGCCAGCAGAGACTGGGGAAACACCATATATTTT. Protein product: CASRDWGNTIYF.

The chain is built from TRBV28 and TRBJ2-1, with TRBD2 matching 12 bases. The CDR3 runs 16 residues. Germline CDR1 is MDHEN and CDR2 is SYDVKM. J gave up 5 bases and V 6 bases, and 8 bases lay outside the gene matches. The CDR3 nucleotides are TGTGCCAGCAGCCTGCTAGCGGGGGGGCCGAACAATGAGCAGTTCTTC. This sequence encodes CASSLLAGGPNNEQFF. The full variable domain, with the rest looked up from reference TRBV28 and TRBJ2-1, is DVKVTQSSRYLVKRTGEKVFLECVQDMDHENMFWYRQDPGLGLRLIYFSYDVKMKEKGDIPEGYSVSREKKERFSLILESASTNQTSMYLCASSLLAGGPNNEQFFGPGTRLTVL.

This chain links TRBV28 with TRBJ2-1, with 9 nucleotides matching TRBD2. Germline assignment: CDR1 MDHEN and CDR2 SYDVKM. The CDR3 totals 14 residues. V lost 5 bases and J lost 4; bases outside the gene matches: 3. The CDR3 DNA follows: TGTGCCAGCAGTCCTAGCGGGGTGTACAATGAGCAGTTCTTC. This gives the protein CASSPSGVYNEQFF.

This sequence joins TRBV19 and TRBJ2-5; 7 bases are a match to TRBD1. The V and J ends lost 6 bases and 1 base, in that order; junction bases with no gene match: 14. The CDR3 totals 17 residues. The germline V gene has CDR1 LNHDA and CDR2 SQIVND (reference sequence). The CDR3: CASSPGQQPWSQETQYF. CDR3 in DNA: TGTGCCAGTAGCCCGGGACAGCAACCATGGTCCCAAGAGACCCAGTACTTC.

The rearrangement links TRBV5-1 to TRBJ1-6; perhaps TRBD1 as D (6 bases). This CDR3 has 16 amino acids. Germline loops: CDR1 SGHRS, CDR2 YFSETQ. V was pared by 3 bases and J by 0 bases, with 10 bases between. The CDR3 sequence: CASSWTASSYNSPLHF. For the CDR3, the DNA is TGCGCCAGCAGCTGGACAGCCAGCTCCTATAATTCACCCCTCCACTTT. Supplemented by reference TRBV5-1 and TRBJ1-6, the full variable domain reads KAGVTQTPRYLIKTRGQQVTLSCSPISGHRSVSWYQQTPGQGLQFLFEYFSETQRNKGNFPGRFSGRQFSNSRSEMNVSTLELGDSALYLCASSWTASSYNSPLHFGNGTRLTVT.

The CDR3 region is CASISGLGNGELFF. In DNA form, the CDR3 reads TGTGCCAGCATCTCGGGATTGGGGAACGGGGAGCTGTTTTTT. The chain has TRBV7-2 and TRBJ2-2; tentatively, D is TRBD2 (5 bases). The V gene lost 7 bases and the J gene lost 7 bases, with 16 bases spanning the gap. Looked up from germline, CDR1 is SGHTA and CDR2 is FQGNSA. The CDR3 length is 14 residues. The full variable domain, rest sourced from reference TRBV7-2 and TRBJ2-2, is GAGVSQSPSNKVTEKGKDVELRCDPISGHTALYWYRQSLGQGLEFLIYFQGNSAPDKSGLPSDRFSAERTGGSVSTLTIQRTQQEDSAVYLCASISGLGNGELFFGEGSRLTVL.

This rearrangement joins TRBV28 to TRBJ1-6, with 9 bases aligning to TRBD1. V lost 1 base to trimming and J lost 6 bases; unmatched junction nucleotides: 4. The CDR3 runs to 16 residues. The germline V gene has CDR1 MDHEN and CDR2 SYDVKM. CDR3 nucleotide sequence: TGTGCCAGCAGTTTATCGACGACAGGGGGTAATTCACCCCTCCACTTT. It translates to CASSLSTTGGNSPLHF.

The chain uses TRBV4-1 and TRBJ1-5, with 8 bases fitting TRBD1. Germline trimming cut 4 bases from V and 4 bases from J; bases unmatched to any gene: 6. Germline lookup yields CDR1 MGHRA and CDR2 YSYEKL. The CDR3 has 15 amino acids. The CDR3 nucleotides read TGCGCCAGCAGCCTTTCGTGGACAGGGAATCAGCCCCAGCATTTT. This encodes CASSLSWTGNQPQHF.

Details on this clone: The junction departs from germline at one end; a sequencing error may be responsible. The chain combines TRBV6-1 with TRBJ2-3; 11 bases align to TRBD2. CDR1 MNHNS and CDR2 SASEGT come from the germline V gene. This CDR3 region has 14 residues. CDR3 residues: CASSLAGGPETGHF. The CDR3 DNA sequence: TGTGCCAGCAGTTTAGCGGGGGGGCCTGAAACCGGCCATTTT.

CDR3 protein: CASSYSGTEYYEQYF. CDR3 nucleotides: TGTGCCAGCAGTTACTCCGGGACAGAATACTACGAGCAGTACTTC. This rearrangement joins TRBV27 to TRBJ2-7; 7 bases match TRBD1. V shed 4 bases and J 3 bases; nucleotides not matched to a gene: 9. CDR3 size: 15 residues. The germline V gene has CDR1 MNHEY and CDR2 SMNVEV (reference sequence).

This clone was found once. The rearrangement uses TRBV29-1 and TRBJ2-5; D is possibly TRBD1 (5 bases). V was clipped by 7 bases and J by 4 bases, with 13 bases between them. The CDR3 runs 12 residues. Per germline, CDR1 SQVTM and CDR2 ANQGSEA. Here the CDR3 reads CSAGTRGETQYF. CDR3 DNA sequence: TGCAGCGCTGGAACAAGGGGAGAGACCCAGTACTTC.

The CDR3 coding sequence is TGTGCCATCCGACAGAACAATCAGCCCCAGCATTTT. Protein: CAIRQNNQPQHF. The chain has TRBV10-3 and TRBJ1-5, with a weak D call TRBD1 (5 bases). Germline V gene data show CDR1 as ENHRY and CDR2 as SYGVKD. Trimming cost V 8 bases and J 3 bases, with 8 bases left between them. This CDR3 region has 12 residues.

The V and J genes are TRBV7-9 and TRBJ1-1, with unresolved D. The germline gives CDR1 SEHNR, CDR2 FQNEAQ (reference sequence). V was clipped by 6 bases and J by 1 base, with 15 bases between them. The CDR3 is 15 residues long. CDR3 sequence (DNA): TGTGCCAGCAGTTACGCCGGGAGTTCGAACACTGAAGCTTTCTTT. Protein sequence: CASSYAGSSNTEAFF.

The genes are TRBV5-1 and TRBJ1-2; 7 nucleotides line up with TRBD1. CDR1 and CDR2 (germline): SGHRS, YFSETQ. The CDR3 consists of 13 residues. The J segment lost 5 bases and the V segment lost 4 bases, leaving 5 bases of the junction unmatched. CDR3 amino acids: CASSTDRSYGYTF. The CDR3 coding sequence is TGCGCCAGCAGCACGGACAGGAGTTATGGCTACACCTTC.

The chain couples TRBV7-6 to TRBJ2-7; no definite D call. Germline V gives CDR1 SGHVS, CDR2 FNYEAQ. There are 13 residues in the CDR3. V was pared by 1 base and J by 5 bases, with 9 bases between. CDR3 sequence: CASSLVGGDEQYF. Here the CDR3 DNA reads TGTGCCAGCAGCTTAGTAGGTGGAGACGAGCAGTACTTC.

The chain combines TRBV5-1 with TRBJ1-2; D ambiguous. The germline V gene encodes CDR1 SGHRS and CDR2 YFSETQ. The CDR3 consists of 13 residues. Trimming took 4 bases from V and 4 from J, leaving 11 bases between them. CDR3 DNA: TGCGCCAGCAGCCCCGGGGAGGGCTATGGCTACACCTTC. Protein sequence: CASSPGEGYGYTF.

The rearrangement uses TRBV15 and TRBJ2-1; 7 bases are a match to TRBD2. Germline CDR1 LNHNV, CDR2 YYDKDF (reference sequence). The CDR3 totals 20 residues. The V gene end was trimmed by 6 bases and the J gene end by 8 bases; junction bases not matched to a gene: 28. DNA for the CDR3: TGTGCCACCAGACTTCGTAGGGCTAGCGGTCCTAGCCCAGGGAAGGATGAGCAGTTCTTC. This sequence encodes CATRLRRASGPSPGKDEQFF.

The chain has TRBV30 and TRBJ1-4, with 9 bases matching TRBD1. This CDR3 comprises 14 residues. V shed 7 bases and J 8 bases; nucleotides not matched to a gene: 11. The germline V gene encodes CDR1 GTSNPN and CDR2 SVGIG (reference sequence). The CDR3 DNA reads TGTGCCTCTGGAAGGGGGACAGGGTACGAAAAACTGTTTTTT. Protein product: CASGRGTGYEKLFF.